These 19 T cell receptor beta chains were all obtained from the same sample, sequenced in a study of cytomegalovirus exposure and HLA in healthy donors. Sequencing was performed with immunoSEQ multiplex PCR; in TCRdb, only in-frame clones are kept and a portion is missing. The profile shows 130,000 to 150,000 clones, approximately 88% of them singletons. The sequenced sample was PBMCs. These receptors originate from a woman between 18 and 29 years old in good health and CMV-seropositive.

CDR3 residues: CASSSRVAGAYEQYF. CDR3 sequence (DNA): TGTGCCAGCAGCTCCCGGGTAGCGGGAGCCTACGAGCAGTACTTC. The chain couples TRBV7-2 to TRBJ2-7, with 9 bases that match TRBD2. Per germline, CDR1 SGHTA and CDR2 FQGNSA. This CDR3 is built from 15 residues. The V segment lost 4 bases and the J segment 2 bases; nucleotides outside the gene matches: 6. The complete variable domain, with remaining parts taken from reference TRBV7-2 and TRBJ2-7, reads GAGVSQSPSNKVTEKGKDVELRCDPISGHTALYWYRQSLGQGLEFLIYFQGNSAPDKSGLPSDRFSAERTGGSVSTLTIQRTQQEDSAVYLCASSSRVAGAYEQYFGPGTRLTVT.

The chain couples TRBV5-1 to TRBJ2-5; D not resolved. Germline-derived CDR1 and CDR2 are SGHRS and YFSETQ. The germline V and J ends were trimmed by 4 bases and 4 bases, with 8 bases remaining between them. The length of the CDR3 is 12 residues. This CDR3 is CASSGTGETQYF. The DNA of the CDR3 is TGCGCCAGCAGCGGCACGGGAGAGACCCAGTACTTC.

The chain is built from TRBV10-2 and TRBJ1-5; D call uncertain. V was cut by 3 bases and J by 7 bases, with 10 bases left in between. This CDR3 has 13 residues. Per germline, CDR1 WSHSY and CDR2 SAAADI. CDR3 in amino acids: CASSDSRGQPQHF. Here the CDR3 DNA reads TGCGCCAGCAGTGACTCTCGCGGACAGCCCCAGCATTTT.

The chain links TRBV7-9 to TRBJ2-5, with D possibly being TRBD1 (5 bases). The CDR3 contains 14 residues. The germline CDR1 and CDR2 sequences are SEHNR and FQNEAQ (reference sequence). V was pared by 4 bases and J by 0 bases, with 9 bases between. As DNA, the CDR3 is TGTGCCAGCAGCTCACAGGAGAACCAAGAGACCCAGTACTTC. It specifies CASSSQENQETQYF.

This clone turned up a few times. V and J are TRBV13 and TRBJ1-5; 9 nucleotides match TRBD1. This CDR3 region has 16 residues. Germline CDR1 is PRHDT and CDR2 is FYEKMQ (reference sequence). V trimming: 3 bases; J trimming: 4 bases; junction bases outside the gene matches: 7. As DNA, the CDR3 is TGTGCCAGCAGCTTCTCGGGACAGGGTAAAAATCAGCCCCAGCATTTT. It specifies CASSFSGQGKNQPQHF.

The chain uses TRBV6-1 and TRBJ2-7, with D perhaps TRBD1 (6 bases). This CDR3 region has 14 residues. The V gene's germline CDR1 is MNHNS and CDR2 SASEGT. The germline V and J ends were trimmed by 0 bases and 6 bases, with 12 bases remaining between them. The CDR3 protein is CASSEAGRGSEQYF. The CDR3 region has the DNA TGTGCCAGCAGTGAAGCTGGCAGGGGAAGCGAGCAGTACTTC.

This clone came up once. The chain is built from TRBV9 and TRBJ2-3, with D unresolved. V lost 1 base, J lost 5 bases, and 8 bases lay in between. The CDR3 has 13 amino acids. Germline CDR1 SGDLS, CDR2 YYNGEE. The CDR3 DNA follows: TGTGCCAGCAGCGTAAGAGCCTTAGATACGCAGTATTTT. Its translation: CASSVRALDTQYF.

The chain carries TRBV30 and TRBJ2-5; perhaps TRBD1 as D (5 bases). The germline gives CDR1 GTSNPN, CDR2 SVGIG (reference sequence). CDR3 length: 16 residues. V lost 4 bases and J 2 bases, leaving 20 bases between the germline ends. CDR3 sequence: CAWKRLGAEIQETQYF. CDR3 coding DNA: TGTGCCTGGAAGCGCTTAGGGGCAGAAATTCAAGAGACCCAGTACTTC.

The genes are TRBV5-1 and TRBJ2-7; D gene unclear. The germline V gene has CDR1 SGHRS and CDR2 YFSETQ. V was pared by 4 bases and J by 1 base, with 12 bases between. The CDR3 sequence is 14 residues long. The CDR3 coding sequence is TGCGCCAGCAGCGAGTTGACTGGATCCTACGAGCAGTACTTC. It translates to CASSELTGSYEQYF.

CDR3 residues: CASTGRGDLDYGYTF. As DNA, the CDR3 is TGTGCCAGTACCGGGAGGGGGGATTTGGACTATGGCTACACCTTC. The genes are TRBV19 and TRBJ1-2, with TRBD1 as a possible D gene (6 bases). Per the germline V gene, CDR1 is LNHDA and CDR2 is SQIVND (reference sequence). The CDR3 loop spans 15 amino acids. V was shortened by 7 bases and J by 3 bases, with 18 bases between the two germline ends.

This chain uses TRBV2 with TRBJ2-3; TRBD2 matches at 9 bases. Trimming at V came to 11 bases and at J to 2 bases, leaving 11 bases not matched to a gene. The CDR3 covers 15 residues. Per germline, CDR1 SNHLY and CDR2 FYNNEI. The CDR3 spells CAGNGASGTTDTQYF. The CDR3 DNA follows: TGTGCCGGGAACGGTGCTAGCGGGACCACAGATACGCAGTATTTT.

The V gene is TRBV4-3, the J gene TRBJ2-5; 9 positions match TRBD1. The V and J ends lost 2 bases and 5 bases, in that order; junction bases with no gene match: 3. Per germline, CDR1 LGHNA and CDR2 YSLEER. The CDR3 has 14 residues. CDR3 in amino acids: CASSQSDRGETQYF. Here the CDR3 DNA reads TGCGCCAGCAGCCAATCGGACAGGGGTGAGACCCAGTACTTC.

This chain links TRBV19 with TRBJ2-1; D gene unclear. The V end lost 4 bases, the J end lost 4 bases, and 8 bases lay between the germline ends. This CDR3 has 13 amino acids. Germline assignment: CDR1 LNHDA and CDR2 SQIVND (reference sequence). The CDR3 DNA sequence: TGTGCCAGTAGTAGGGCCCCTTACAATGAGCAGTTCTTC. Amino acid sequence: CASSRAPYNEQFF.

Comment on this clone: One junction end disagrees with the germline gene, perhaps due to a read error. V usage is TRBV7-7 and J usage is TRBJ2-1; 10 bases agree with TRBD2. This CDR3 comprises 15 residues. Looked up from germline, CDR1 is SSHAT and CDR2 is FNYEAQ (reference sequence). The CDR3 DNA reads as TGTGCTAGCAGCTTAGAGCGGGAGGGCCGAGACGAGCAGTTCTTC. Residues: CASSLEREGRDEQFF. The full variable domain, rest sourced from reference TRBV7-7 and TRBJ2-1, is GAGVSQSPRYKVTKRGQDVTLRCDPISSHATLYWYQQALGQGPEFLTYFNYEAQPDKSGLPSDRFSAERPEGSISTLTIQRTEQRDSAMYRCASSLEREGRDEQFFGPGTRLTVL.

The J gene is TRBJ1-2, the V gene TRBV5-1, with TRBD1 as a possible D gene (6 bases). The germline V gene encodes CDR1 SGHRS and CDR2 YFSETQ. Trimming left V 2 bases short and J 2 bases short, with 7 bases between. This CDR3 spans 13 amino acids. The CDR3 sequence: CASSFGQNYGYTF. In DNA, the CDR3 is TGCGCCAGCAGCTTCGGACAGAACTATGGCTACACCTTC.

The V call is TRBV10-2, the J call TRBJ2-5; 8 bases fit TRBD1. This CDR3 is 13 amino acids long. The V gene end was trimmed by 6 bases and the J gene end by 5 bases; junction bases not matched to a gene: 5. Germline V gene data show CDR1 as WSHSY and CDR2 as SAAADI. The CDR3 loop is CASRAGGAETQYF. CDR3 in DNA: TGCGCCAGCAGGGCAGGGGGCGCCGAGACCCAGTACTTC.

The chain links TRBV6-5 to TRBJ2-7, with 11 bases lining up with TRBD2. J lost 5 bases, V lost 4 bases, and 7 bases had no gene match. There are 15 residues in the CDR3. Germline-derived CDR1 and CDR2 are MNHEY and SVGAGI. The CDR3 loop is CASSSLAGGSNEQYF. In nucleotides, the CDR3 is TGTGCCAGCAGTTCGCTAGCGGGAGGCTCGAACGAGCAGTACTTC.

The chain joins TRBV7-2 to TRBJ1-4; D not certain. The germline V gene encodes CDR1 SGHTA and CDR2 FQGNSA. The V end lost 5 bases, the J end lost 0 bases, and 22 bases lay between the germline ends. The CDR3 is 19 amino acids. The CDR3 loop reads CASSRHHTRRNTTNEKLFF. CDR3 in DNA: TGTGCCAGCAGCCGCCATCACACCAGAAGAAACACAACTAATGAAAAACTGTTTTTT. The complete variable domain, with remaining parts taken from reference TRBV7-2 and TRBJ1-4, reads GAGVSQSPSNKVTEKGKDVELRCDPISGHTALYWYRQSLGQGLEFLIYFQGNSAPDKSGLPSDRFSAERTGGSVSTLTIQRTQQEDSAVYLCASSRHHTRRNTTNEKLFFGSGTQLSVL.

The rearrangement uses TRBV6-1 and TRBJ1-5; D possibly corresponds to TRBD1 (5 bases). Trimming took 4 bases from V and 7 from J, leaving 14 bases between them. Looked up from germline, CDR1 is MNHNS and CDR2 is SASEGT. The CDR3 is made up of 14 amino acids. CDR3 sequence: CASSGTGYFQPQHF. CDR3 in DNA: TGTGCCAGCAGTGGCACAGGATATTTCCAGCCCCAGCATTTT.